Presented here are 21 T cell receptor beta chains from one specimen sequenced in a study of T cell repertoires in cytomegalovirus infection. The antigens for these receptors are not known. TCRdb re-called the reads with MiXCR, one entry per CDR3 protein. The table includes 380,000 or so distinct CDR3 sequences, about 34% detected once. This material consisted of cultured PBMCs, taken from culture after CMV antigen stimulation. These receptors were collected from a human donor in good health (CMV status not recorded). Some clones in this sample may be carry-over from other donors' samples.

The rearrangement joins TRBV28 to TRBJ1-5, with D uncertain. V dropped 3 bases and J dropped 6 bases, with 6 bases sitting between them. From germline, CDR1 is MDHEN and CDR2 SYDVKM. This CDR3 has 12 amino acids. The CDR3 DNA is TGTGCCAGCAGTTTGCCGGCTCAGCCCCAGCATTTT. Translated, it gives CASSLPAQPQHF.

This clonotype was counted between two and nine times. The chain is built from TRBV7-3 and TRBJ2-1; D may match TRBD1 or TRBD2 (6 bases each). CDR3 length: 15 residues. V dropped 2 bases and J dropped 5 bases, with 13 bases sitting between them. Germline V gene data show CDR1 as SGHTA and CDR2 as FQGTGA. CDR3 residues: CASSLGGRGNNEQFF. The CDR3 DNA follows: TGTGCCAGCAGCTTAGGGGGGCGGGGAAACAATGAGCAGTTCTTC.

This clonotype was detected a few times. The genes are TRBV11-2 and TRBJ1-1; D remains ambiguous. This CDR3 has 15 amino acids. V shed 0 bases and J shed 9 bases, with 17 bases lying between them. Germline CDR1 and CDR2: SGHAT and FQNNGV. This CDR3 is CASSLDLTNEGQAFF. The CDR3 coding sequence is TGTGCCAGCAGCTTAGATTTGACAAACGAGGGTCAAGCTTTCTTT.

A few counts support this clonotype. The V call is TRBV7-2, the J call TRBJ2-3; TRBD2 aligns across 7 bases. The junction had 8 bases not matched to a gene; V was cut back by 11 bases and J by 0 bases. There are 14 residues in the CDR3. Germline V gene lookup returns CDR1 SGHTA and CDR2 FQGNSA. The CDR3 nucleotides are TGTGCCGGGGGGACTACCGCTAGCACAGATACGCAGTATTTT. It translates to CAGGTTASTDTQYF. Together with reference TRBV7-2 and TRBJ2-3, the CDR3 gives the full variable domain: GAGVSQSPSNKVTEKGKDVELRCDPISGHTALYWYRQSLGQGLEFLIYFQGNSAPDKSGLPSDRFSAERTGGSVSTLTIQRTQQEDSAVYLCAGGTTASTDTQYFGPGTRLTVL.

Many counts were recorded for this clonotype. The chain combines TRBV19 with TRBJ2-1, with 9 bases matching TRBD2. V lost 4 bases, J lost 6 bases, and 4 bases stayed unmatched. Germline V gives CDR1 LNHDA, CDR2 SQIVND (reference sequence). There are 14 residues in the CDR3. The CDR3 bases are TGTGCCAGTAGTACTAGCGGGGCCGCCAATGAGCAGTTCTTC. This sequence encodes CASSTSGAANEQFF.

V gene TRBV7-9 combines with J gene TRBJ2-1; D uncertain. The CDR3 spans 14 residues. Germline CDR1 SEHNR, CDR2 FQNEAQ (reference sequence). Trimming removed 3 bases from V and 4 bases from J, with 10 bases in between. CDR3 amino acids: CASSFIMGYNEQFF. In DNA, the CDR3 is TGTGCCAGCAGCTTCATCATGGGGTACAATGAGCAGTTCTTC.

The chain combines TRBV11-2 with TRBJ2-3; D gene uncertain. This CDR3 is built from 14 residues. Looked up from germline, CDR1 is SGHAT and CDR2 is FQNNGV. Trimming took 5 bases from V and 5 from J, leaving 14 bases between them. This CDR3 is CASSLHVGGDTQYF. CDR3 DNA sequence: TGTGCCAGCAGCCTTCACGTCGGCGGAGATACGCAGTATTTT.

This chain connects TRBV6-2 or TRBV6-3 to TRBJ2-3, with TRBD1 matching over 11 bases. This CDR3 is built from 20 residues. V lost 1 base and J lost 0; bases outside the gene matches: 12. Germline CDR1 is MNHEY and CDR2 is SVGEGT. The CDR3 loop reads CASSYLTGTGGLDSTDTQYF. The CDR3 DNA reads TGTGCCAGCAGTTACTTAACCGGGACAGGGGGACTGGACAGCACAGATACGCAGTATTTT.

The chain recombines TRBV7-6 with TRBJ2-7, with 11 bases matching TRBD2. The trim removed 5 bases at V and 4 bases at J, leaving 13 bases unmatched. The germline CDR1 and CDR2 sequences are SGHVS and FNYEAQ. CDR3 length: 17 amino acids. In nucleotides, the CDR3 is TGTGCCAGCAGCCCGGGGGGACTAGCGGAGAACTTATACGAGCAGTACTTC. Encoded protein: CASSPGGLAENLYEQYF.

The chain employs TRBV12-3 or TRBV12-4 and TRBJ1-2; perhaps TRBD1 as D (6 bases). Between the trimmed V and J ends, which lost 5 bases and 2 bases, there was a span of 18 bases. The CDR3 covers 16 residues. In nucleotides, the CDR3 is TGTGCCAGCAGTCTCTCCGCGGACAGATTAAACTATGGCTACACCTTC. Residues: CASSLSADRLNYGYTF.

This clonotype was picked up a small number of times. The J gene is TRBJ1-1, the V gene TRBV4-1; tentatively, D is TRBD1 (5 bases). The CDR3 extends over 17 amino acids. The V gene lost 2 bases and the J gene lost 4 bases, with 20 bases spanning the gap. CDR1 and CDR2 from the germline V gene are MGHRA and YSYEKL. The DNA for the CDR3 is TGCGCCAGCAGCCAAATACCGACTAGATTGACAGCCACTGAAGCTTTCTTT. Its protein product is CASSQIPTRLTATEAFF.

This chain connects TRBV7-2 to TRBJ1-6; TRBD1 is a possible D gene (5 bases). The length of the CDR3 is 18 residues. Trimming took off 4 bases at V and 0 bases at J, with 16 bases between the two ends. CDR1 SGHTA and CDR2 FQGNSA come from the germline V gene. The CDR3 sequence is CASSYRRDPSSYNSPLHF. The CDR3 DNA reads as TGTGCCAGCAGCTACCGCCGGGACCCAAGCTCCTATAATTCACCCCTCCACTTT.

V and J are TRBV6-1 and TRBJ1-2; D may be TRBD1 (6 bases). The CDR3 runs to 16 residues. In germline, CDR1 is MNHNS, CDR2 SASEGT. The V and J ends lost 5 bases and 3 bases respectively, with 19 bases between them. Here the CDR3 reads CASSSLSTDSYYGYTF. CDR3 nucleotides: TGTGCCAGCAGTTCCCTGTCTACGGACAGCTACTATGGCTACACCTTC.

This clonotype has a handful of counts. The chain employs TRBV24-1 and TRBJ2-6; D remains ambiguous. The V end was cut by 9 bases, the J end by 2 bases, with 4 bases between. This CDR3 is built from 12 residues. In germline, CDR1 is KGHDR, CDR2 SFDVKD. CDR3 loop: CATSTGANVLTF. The CDR3 nucleotides are TGTGCCACCTCCACTGGGGCCAACGTCCTGACTTTC.

This chain connects TRBV12-3 or TRBV12-4 to TRBJ2-3; TRBD2 agrees at 10 bases. J was trimmed by 7 bases and V by 6 bases; bases with no gene match: 19. The CDR3 loop spans 18 amino acids. CDR3 nucleotides: TGTGCCAGCAGCAAGGGTTACGGAGCGGGAGGGAACGCGTATACGCAGTATTTT. It codes for CASSKGYGAGGNAYTQYF.

The chain recombines TRBV7-6 with TRBJ2-7; tentative D call: TRBD1 (6 bases). The CDR3 runs 14 residues. V lost 0 bases, J lost 6 bases, and 12 bases lay in between. CDR1 and CDR2 from the germline V gene are SGHVS and FNYEAQ. CDR3 amino acids: CASSLAGAGVEQYF. DNA of the CDR3: TGTGCCAGCAGCTTAGCTGGGGCAGGGGTCGAGCAGTACTTC. The whole variable domain, filled in from reference TRBV7-6 and TRBJ2-7, reads GAGVSQSPRYKVTKRGQDVALRCDPISGHVSLYWYRQALGQGPEFLTYFNYEAQQDKSGLPNDRFSAERPEGSISTLTIQRTEQRDSAMYRCASSLAGAGVEQYFGPGTRLTVT.

This clonotype was counted only a few times. The chain carries TRBV19 and TRBJ2-1; 9 positions match TRBD1. J lost 9 bases, V lost 3 bases, and 12 bases had no gene match. This CDR3 is built from 16 residues. CDR1 and CDR2 (germline): LNHDA, SQIVND (reference sequence). CDR3 protein: CASSMLGQGIVGEQFF. In DNA, the CDR3 is TGTGCCAGTAGTATGTTGGGACAGGGTATTGTCGGTGAGCAGTTCTTC.

As for this clonotype: One end of the junction fails to match germline, which may point to a read error. The J gene is TRBJ1-2, the V gene TRBV19, with 8 bases identical to TRBD1. The CDR3 is made up of 15 amino acids. The germline CDR1 and CDR2 sequences are LNHDA and SQIVND (reference sequence). This CDR3 reads CASSIFRDRSYCYTF. CDR3 nucleotides: TGTGCCAGTAGTATTTTCCGGGACAGGAGCTATTGCTACACCTTC. Full variable domain (outside the CDR3, taken from reference TRBV19 and TRBJ1-2): DGGITQSPKYLFRKEGQNVTLSCEQNLNHDAMYWYRQDPGQGLRLIYYSQIVNDFQKGDIAEGYSVSREKKESFPLTVTSAQKNPTAFYLCASSIFRDRSYCYTFGSGTRLTVV.

The rearrangement joins TRBV6-6 to TRBJ1-5; D is unresolved. The V end was cut by 7 bases, the J end by 4 bases, with 20 bases between. Germline V gene data show CDR1 as MNHNY and CDR2 as SVGAGI (reference sequence). This CDR3 has 16 amino acids. The CDR3 DNA is TGTGCCAGCATCCTCATTGGAGGAGATTCGAATCAGCCCCAGCATTTT. This translates into CASILIGGDSNQPQHF.

This clonotype occurred a few times. Here the CDR3 DNA reads TGTGCCAGCAGTTTGGACAGCGGTCATAACATTCAGTACTTC. Protein: CASSLDSGHNIQYF. The chain joins TRBV27 to TRBJ2-4, with D tentatively TRBD1 (6 bases). CDR1 MNHEY and CDR2 SMNVEV come from the germline V gene (reference sequence). The CDR3 consists of 14 residues. The V end was cut by 3 bases, the J end by 7 bases, with 13 bases between.

This clonotype was detected many times. CDR3 in amino acids: CASSLGPGEDTQYF. The DNA for the CDR3 is TGTGCCAGCAGCTTAGGGCCGGGAGAGGATACGCAGTATTTT. The rearrangement uses TRBV7-2 and TRBJ2-3; perhaps TRBD2 as D (6 bases). This CDR3 contains 14 residues. Germline CDR1 SGHTA, CDR2 FQGNSA. Trimming left V 1 base short and J 6 bases short, with 11 bases between.